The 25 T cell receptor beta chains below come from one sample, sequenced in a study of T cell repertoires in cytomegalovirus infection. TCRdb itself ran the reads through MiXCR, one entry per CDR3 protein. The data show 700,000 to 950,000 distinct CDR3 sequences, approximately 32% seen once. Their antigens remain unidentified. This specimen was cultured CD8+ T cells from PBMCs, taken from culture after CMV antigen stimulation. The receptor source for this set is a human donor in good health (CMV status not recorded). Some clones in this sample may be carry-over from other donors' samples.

CDR3 loop: CASSLGGLAGGTYEQYF. DNA for the CDR3: TGTGCCAGCAGCTTAGGAGGACTAGCGGGGGGAACCTACGAGCAGTACTTC. This rearrangement joins TRBV7-6 to TRBJ2-7, with 14 nucleotides matching TRBD2. This CDR3 spans 17 amino acids. The trim removed 1 base at V and 2 bases at J, leaving 4 bases unmatched. Germline loops: CDR1 SGHVS, CDR2 FNYEAQ.

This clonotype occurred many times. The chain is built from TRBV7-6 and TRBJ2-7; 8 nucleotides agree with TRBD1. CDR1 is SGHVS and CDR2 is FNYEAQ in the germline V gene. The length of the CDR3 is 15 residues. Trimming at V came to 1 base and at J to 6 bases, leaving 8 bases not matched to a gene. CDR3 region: CASSLEQGAMVEQYF. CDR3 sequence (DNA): TGTGCCAGCAGCTTAGAGCAGGGGGCGATGGTCGAGCAGTACTTC.

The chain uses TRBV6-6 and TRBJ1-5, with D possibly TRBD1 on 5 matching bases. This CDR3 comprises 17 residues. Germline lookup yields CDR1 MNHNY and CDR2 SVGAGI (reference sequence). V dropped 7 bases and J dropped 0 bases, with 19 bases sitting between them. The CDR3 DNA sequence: TGTGCCAGCATCCCGGGGGGGTCGATTGATAGCAATCAGCCCCAGCATTTT. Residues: CASIPGGSIDSNQPQHF.

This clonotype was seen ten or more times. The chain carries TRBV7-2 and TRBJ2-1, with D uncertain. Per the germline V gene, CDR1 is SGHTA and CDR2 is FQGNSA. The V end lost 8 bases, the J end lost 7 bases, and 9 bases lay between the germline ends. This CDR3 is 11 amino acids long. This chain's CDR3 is CASFDGNEQFF. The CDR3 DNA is TGTGCCAGCTTCGACGGGAATGAGCAGTTCTTC.

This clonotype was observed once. CDR3 residues: CASSEPGGDYEQYF. CDR3 bases: TGTGCCAGCAGTGAGCCCGGAGGGGACTACGAGCAGTACTTC. The chain employs TRBV2 and TRBJ2-7; D is perhaps TRBD2 (6 bases). This CDR3 region has 14 residues. Trimming cost V 3 bases and J 3 bases, with 12 bases left between them. CDR1 SNHLY and CDR2 FYNNEI come from the germline V gene.

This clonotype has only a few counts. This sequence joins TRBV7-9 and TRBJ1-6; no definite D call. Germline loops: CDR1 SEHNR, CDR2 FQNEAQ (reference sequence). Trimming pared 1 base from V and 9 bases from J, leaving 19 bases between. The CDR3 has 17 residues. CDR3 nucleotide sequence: TGTGCCAGCAGCTTAGGGACGGCACCCCCCTTAGGTTCACCCCTCCACTTT. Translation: CASSLGTAPPLGSPLHF. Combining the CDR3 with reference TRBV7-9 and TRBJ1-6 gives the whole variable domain DTGVSQNPRHKITKRGQNVTFRCDPISEHNRLYWYRQTLGQGPEFLTYFQNEAQLEKSRLLSDRFSAERPKGSFSTLEIQRTEQGDSAMYLCASSLGTAPPLGSPLHFGNGTRLTVT.

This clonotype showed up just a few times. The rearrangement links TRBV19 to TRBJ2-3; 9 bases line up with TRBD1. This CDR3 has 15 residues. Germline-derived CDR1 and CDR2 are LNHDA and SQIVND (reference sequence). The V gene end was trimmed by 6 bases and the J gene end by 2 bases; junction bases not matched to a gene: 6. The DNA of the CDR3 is TGTGCCAGTAGAATCCGGGACAGGGACACAGATACGCAGTATTTT. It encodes CASRIRDRDTDTQYF.

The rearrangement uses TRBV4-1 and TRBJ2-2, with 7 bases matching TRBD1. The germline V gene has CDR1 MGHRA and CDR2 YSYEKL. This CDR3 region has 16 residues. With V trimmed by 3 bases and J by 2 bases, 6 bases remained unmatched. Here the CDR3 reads CASSHRGQTNTGELFF. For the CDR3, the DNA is TGCGCCAGCAGCCACAGGGGACAGACCAACACCGGGGAGCTGTTTTTT.

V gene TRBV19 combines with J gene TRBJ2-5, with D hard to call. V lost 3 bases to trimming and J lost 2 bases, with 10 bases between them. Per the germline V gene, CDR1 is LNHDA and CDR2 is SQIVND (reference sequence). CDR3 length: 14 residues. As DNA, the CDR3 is TGTGCCAGTAGTATCGCTACTACACAAGAGACCCAGTACTTC. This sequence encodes CASSIATTQETQYF.

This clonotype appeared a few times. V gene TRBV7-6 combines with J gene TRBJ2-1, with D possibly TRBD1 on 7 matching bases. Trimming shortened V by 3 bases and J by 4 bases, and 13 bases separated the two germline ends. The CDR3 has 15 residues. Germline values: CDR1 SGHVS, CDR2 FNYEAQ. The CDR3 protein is CASSFQGGRYNEQFF. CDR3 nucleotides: TGTGCCAGCAGCTTCCAGGGGGGCCGTTACAATGAGCAGTTCTTC.

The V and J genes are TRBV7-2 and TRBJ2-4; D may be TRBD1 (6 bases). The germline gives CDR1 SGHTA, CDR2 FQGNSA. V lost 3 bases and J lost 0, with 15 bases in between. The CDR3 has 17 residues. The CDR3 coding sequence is TGTGCCAGCAGCTTTGTCCGGACAGATTTAGCCAAAAACATTCAGTACTTC. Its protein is CASSFVRTDLAKNIQYF.

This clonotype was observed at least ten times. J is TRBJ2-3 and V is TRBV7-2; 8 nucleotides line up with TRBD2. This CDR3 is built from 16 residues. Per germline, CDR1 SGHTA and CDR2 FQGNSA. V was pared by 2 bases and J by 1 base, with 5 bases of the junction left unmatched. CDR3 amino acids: CASSLLAGLGTDTQYF. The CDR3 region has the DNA TGTGCCAGCAGCTTATTAGCGGGGTTAGGCACAGATACGCAGTATTTT.

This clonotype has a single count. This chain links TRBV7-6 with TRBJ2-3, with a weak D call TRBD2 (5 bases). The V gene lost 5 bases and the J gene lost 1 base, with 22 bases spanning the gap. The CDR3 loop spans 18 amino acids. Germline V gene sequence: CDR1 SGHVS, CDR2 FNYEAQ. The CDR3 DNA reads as TGTGCCAGCAGCCCGAGTAGAGACTACGTGTTGGGCACAGATACGCAGTATTTT. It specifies CASSPSRDYVLGTDTQYF.

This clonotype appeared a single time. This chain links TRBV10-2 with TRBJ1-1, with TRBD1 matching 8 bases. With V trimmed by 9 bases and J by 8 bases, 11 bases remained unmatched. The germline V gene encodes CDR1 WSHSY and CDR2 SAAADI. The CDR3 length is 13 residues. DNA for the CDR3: TGCGCCAGTACCCAGGGCAGGGGGCCGGAAGCTTTCTTT. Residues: CASTQGRGPEAFF.

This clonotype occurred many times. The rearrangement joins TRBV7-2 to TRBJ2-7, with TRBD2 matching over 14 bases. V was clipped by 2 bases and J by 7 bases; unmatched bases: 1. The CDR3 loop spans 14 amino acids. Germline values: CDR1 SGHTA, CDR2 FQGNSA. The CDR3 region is CASSLRLAGGEQYF. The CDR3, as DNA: TGTGCCAGCAGCTTAAGACTAGCGGGGGGGGAGCAGTACTTC.

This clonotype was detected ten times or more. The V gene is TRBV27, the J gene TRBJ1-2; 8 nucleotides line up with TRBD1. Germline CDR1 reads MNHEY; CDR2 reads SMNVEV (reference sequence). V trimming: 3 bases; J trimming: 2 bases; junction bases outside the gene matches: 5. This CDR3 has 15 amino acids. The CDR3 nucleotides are TGTGCCAGCAGTTTTTCTACAGGGGGGAACTATGGCTACACCTTC. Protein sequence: CASSFSTGGNYGYTF.

The CDR3 protein is CASSLAGRGRFF. The CDR3 DNA reads TGTGCCAGCAGCTTGGCAGGTAGAGGGCGGTTCTTC. The chain carries TRBV5-6 and TRBJ2-1, with D possibly being TRBD2 (5 bases). The V end lost 0 bases, the J end lost 15 bases, and 13 bases lay between the germline ends. The CDR3 is 12 amino acids. Per the germline V gene, CDR1 is SGHDT and CDR2 is YYEEEE.

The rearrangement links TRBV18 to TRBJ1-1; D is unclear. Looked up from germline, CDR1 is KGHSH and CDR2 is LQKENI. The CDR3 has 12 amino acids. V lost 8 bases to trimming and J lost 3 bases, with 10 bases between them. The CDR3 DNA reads TGTGCCAGCGACGAGGGATACACTGAAGCTTTCTTT. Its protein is CASDEGYTEAFF. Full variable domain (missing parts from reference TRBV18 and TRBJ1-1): NAGVMQNPRHLVRRRGQEARLRCSPMKGHSHVYWYRQLPEEGLKFMVYLQKENIIDESGMPKERFSAEFPKEGPSILRIQQVVRGDSAAYFCASDEGYTEAFFGQGTRLTVV.

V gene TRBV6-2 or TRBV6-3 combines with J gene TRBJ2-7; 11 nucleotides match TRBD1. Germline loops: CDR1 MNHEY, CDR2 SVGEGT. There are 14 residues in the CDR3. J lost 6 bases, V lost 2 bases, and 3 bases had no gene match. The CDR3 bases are TGTGCCAGCAGTTACGCGGACAGGGGGCCCGAGCAGTACGTC. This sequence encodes CASSYADRGPEQYV.

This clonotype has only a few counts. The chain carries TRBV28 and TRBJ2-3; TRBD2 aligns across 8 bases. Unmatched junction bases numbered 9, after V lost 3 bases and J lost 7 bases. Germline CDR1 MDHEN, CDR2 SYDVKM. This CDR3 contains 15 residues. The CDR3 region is CASSLGRGERNTQYF. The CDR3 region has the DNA TGTGCCAGCAGTTTGGGGCGGGGGGAACGAAATACGCAGTATTTT.

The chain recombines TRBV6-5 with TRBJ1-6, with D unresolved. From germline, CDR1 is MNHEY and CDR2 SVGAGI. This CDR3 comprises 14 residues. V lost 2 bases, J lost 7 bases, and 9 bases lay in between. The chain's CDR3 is CASSYGSGNSPLHF. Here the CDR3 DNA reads TGTGCCAGCAGTTACGGGTCCGGGAATTCACCCCTCCACTTT.

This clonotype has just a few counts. The CDR3 region has the DNA TGTGCCAGCAGTTACTCGACCGCGGGCACCGGGGAGCTGTTTTTT. Protein: CASSYSTAGTGELFF. This sequence joins TRBV6-2 or TRBV6-3 and TRBJ2-2, with a possible D match to TRBD2 (5 bases). Trimming took 0 bases from V and 4 from J, leaving 9 bases between them. This CDR3 contains 15 residues. Germline CDR1 is MNHEY and CDR2 is SVGEGT.

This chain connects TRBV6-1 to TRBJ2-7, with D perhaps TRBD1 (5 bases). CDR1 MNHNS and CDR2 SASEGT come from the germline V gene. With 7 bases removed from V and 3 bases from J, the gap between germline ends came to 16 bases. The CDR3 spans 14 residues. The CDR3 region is CASKVGTGNYEQYV. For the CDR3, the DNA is TGTGCCAGCAAAGTTGGAACAGGCAACTACGAGCAGTACGTC.

CDR3 loop: CASSSLGQGRNQPQHF. In nucleotides, the CDR3 is TGTGCCAGCAGTTCTCTTGGACAGGGGCGCAATCAGCCCCAGCATTTT. The rearrangement uses TRBV27 and TRBJ1-5; 9 bases map to TRBD1. CDR1 is MNHEY, CDR2 SMNVEV, per germline (reference sequence). Trimming at V came to 4 bases and at J to 2 bases, leaving 6 bases not matched to a gene. The CDR3 spans 16 residues.

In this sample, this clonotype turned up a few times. In DNA, the CDR3 is TGTGCCAGCACCTCGGAGGGAGACAGGCTAAACTACGAGCAGTACGTC. It encodes CASTSEGDRLNYEQYV. The chain carries TRBV27 and TRBJ2-7; tentatively, D is TRBD1 or TRBD2 (6 bases each). This CDR3 comprises 16 residues. Per the germline V gene, CDR1 is MNHEY and CDR2 is SMNVEV (reference sequence). V dropped 7 bases and J dropped 3 bases, with 22 bases sitting between them.